These 15 T cell receptor beta chains were sequenced from one sample in a study of T-cell reconstitution after alpha-beta-depleted transplantation in children listed by TCRdb under 2016. Libraries were prepared through PCR. The sequencing machine was an Illumina HiSeq 2500. TCR libraries were prepared with molecular barcoding, using unique molecular identifiers to normalize TCRbeta repertoire quantification. In-frame beta chains were kept once TCRdb had trimmed the public reads at Q25 with fastp and called clones with MiXCR. Each record represents a unique CDR3 protein, reported with the most common genes and DNA among its rows. The sample table records about 70,000 distinct CDR3 sequences; roughly a tenth of these occur just once. The top ten constitute approximately 13% of the sample. Reading the label with the study, this specimen's treatment or condition is: allogeneic hematopoietic cell transplantation with graft depleted of TCRalphabeta T cells and CD19 B cells.

The material was PBMCs, obtained before TCRalphabeta/CD19-depleted stem cell transplant. The source is a boy younger than 18 with acute myeloid leukemia, due to receive a stem cell transplant.

This clonotype came up many times. CDR3 coding DNA: TGCGCCAGCAGCCAAGGACCAACTGGGGATGAGCAGTTCTTC. This codes for CASSQGPTGDEQFF. This chain joins TRBV4-1 and TRBJ2-1; D not resolved. Trimming removed 1 base at V and 8 bases at J, with 12 bases between. Germline-derived CDR1 and CDR2 are MGHRA and YSYEKL. The CDR3 is 14 amino acids.

This clonotype was found many times. The J gene is TRBJ2-3, the V gene TRBV7-9; perhaps D is TRBD1 or TRBD2 (5 bases each). This CDR3 has 17 residues. Germline assignment: CDR1 SEHNR and CDR2 FQNEAQ (reference sequence). V shed 1 base and J shed 0 bases, with 14 bases lying between them. The CDR3 loop reads CASSLVSWGSSTDTQYF. CDR3 nucleotide sequence: TGTGCCAGCAGCTTAGTCTCCTGGGGGTCTAGCACAGATACGCAGTATTTT. The entire variable domain, with the rest obtained from reference TRBV7-9 and TRBJ2-3, is as follows: DTGVSQNPRHKITKRGQNVTFRCDPISEHNRLYWYRQTLGQGPEFLTYFQNEAQLEKSRLLSDRFSAERPKGSFSTLEIQRTEQGDSAMYLCASSLVSWGSSTDTQYFGPGTRLTVL.

This clonotype was found many times. The V and J genes are TRBV4-1 and TRBJ2-3; 7 nucleotides match TRBD2. The CDR3 length is 18 residues. Germline lookup yields CDR1 MGHRA and CDR2 YSYEKL. The junction had 13 bases not matched to a gene; V was cut back by 4 bases and J by 0 bases. CDR3 amino acids: CASSPGRFRGVSTDTQYF. The CDR3 DNA reads TGCGCCAGCAGCCCTGGACGTTTTCGGGGGGTTAGCACAGATACGCAGTATTTT.

This clonotype was observed at least ten times. The J gene is TRBJ2-2, the V gene TRBV12-3 or TRBV12-4; 7 bases agree with TRBD1. This CDR3 comprises 14 residues. The V and J ends lost 9 bases and 7 bases, in that order; junction bases with no gene match: 11. The CDR3 is CASRRTGSNGELFF. The CDR3 nucleotides are TGTGCCAGTAGGAGGACAGGCAGCAACGGGGAGCTGTTTTTT.

The sample holds many counts of this clonotype. The chain uses TRBV4-1 and TRBJ1-5; 9 bases match TRBD1. The V gene's germline CDR1 is MGHRA and CDR2 YSYEKL. The CDR3 is made up of 16 amino acids. V lost 0 bases, J lost 5 bases, and 5 bases stayed unmatched. The CDR3 spells CASSQDPGQGYQPQHF. For the CDR3, the DNA is TGCGCCAGCAGCCAAGATCCAGGACAGGGGTATCAGCCCCAGCATTTT.

Many counts were recorded for this clonotype. The CDR3 here is CASSQDTAGEVADTQYF. The DNA of the CDR3 is TGCGCCAGCAGCCAAGATACGGCGGGAGAGGTCGCAGATACGCAGTATTTT. The rearrangement joins TRBV4-3 to TRBJ2-3, with TRBD2 matching 7 bases. Germline CDR1 and CDR2: LGHNA and YSLEER. Losses at the gene ends were 0 bases for V and 4 bases for J; bases not matched to a gene: 10. This CDR3 has 17 amino acids.

V gene TRBV5-1 combines with J gene TRBJ2-2; D tentatively fits TRBD1 or TRBD2 (5 bases each). CDR1 is SGHRS and CDR2 is YFSETQ in the germline V gene. Trimming stripped 0 bases from V and 2 bases from J, with 17 bases between. The CDR3 spans 18 residues. As DNA, the CDR3 is TGCGCCAGCAGCTTGGCCAACGGGACCCGTTTCAACACCGGGGAGCTGTTTTTT. Its translation: CASSLANGTRFNTGELFF.

The table lists this clonotype with many counts. The V gene is TRBV7-3, the J gene TRBJ2-5, with unresolved D. Germline V gene sequence: CDR1 SGHTA, CDR2 FQGTGA. Trimming left V 2 bases short and J 4 bases short, with 11 bases between. The CDR3 has 14 amino acids. For the CDR3, the DNA is TGTGCCAGCAGCTTAGACGGCCAGGCAGAGACCCAGTACTTC. It translates to CASSLDGQAETQYF.

This clonotype showed up many times. As DNA, the CDR3 is TGTGCCAGCAGCGAGATTTACAATGAGCAGTTCTTC. Encoded protein: CASSEIYNEQFF. V and J are TRBV11-1 and TRBJ2-1, with D unclear. The germline V gene encodes CDR1 SGHAT and CDR2 FQDESV (reference sequence). V lost 5 bases, J lost 4 bases, and 6 bases lay in between. CDR3 size: 12 residues.

The chain links TRBV28 to TRBJ2-1, with TRBD2 as a possible D gene (6 bases). Germline V CDR1 and CDR2: MDHEN, SYDVKM. Trimming left V 9 bases short and J 0 bases short, with 15 bases between. The CDR3 is 15 residues long. CDR3 in amino acids: CASVSAGSSYNEQFF. The DNA of the CDR3 is TGTGCCAGTGTGTCGGCGGGAAGCTCCTACAATGAGCAGTTCTTC. The full variable domain, its missing parts supplied by reference TRBV28 and TRBJ2-1, is DVKVTQSSRYLVKRTGEKVFLECVQDMDHENMFWYRQDPGLGLRLIYFSYDVKMKEKGDIPEGYSVSREKKERFSLILESASTNQTSMYLCASVSAGSSYNEQFFGPGTRLTVL.

This clonotype was detected many times. The rearrangement links TRBV20-1 to TRBJ2-7, with 7 bases aligning to TRBD1. This CDR3 spans 13 amino acids. CDR1 is DFQATT, CDR2 SNEGSKA, per germline (reference sequence). Germline trimming cut 4 bases from V and 3 bases from J; bases unmatched to any gene: 6. CDR3 protein: CSATRDSLYEQYF. CDR3 coding DNA: TGCAGTGCTACCCGGGACAGCCTCTACGAGCAGTACTTC.

This clonotype was counted many times. The chain combines TRBV7-9 with TRBJ2-5, with TRBD2 as a possible D gene (5 bases). V was cut by 4 bases and J by 6 bases, with 21 bases left in between. The CDR3 is made up of 16 amino acids. Germline loops: CDR1 SEHNR, CDR2 FQNEAQ (reference sequence). DNA of the CDR3: TGTGCCAGCAGCTCCAATTCGCACGTCCCGGGGAAGACCCAGTACTTC. Its translation: CASSSNSHVPGKTQYF.

This clonotype was counted at least ten times. This chain joins TRBV20-1 and TRBJ1-4, with D hard to call. Trimming cost V 1 base and J 8 bases, with 14 bases left between them. There are 14 residues in the CDR3. Germline V gene lookup returns CDR1 DFQATT and CDR2 SNEGSKA (reference sequence). For the CDR3, the DNA is TGCAGTGCTAGAGTTAGTGAGTTAGGCGAAAAACTGTTTTTT. It translates to CSARVSELGEKLFF.

This clonotype appeared many times. The rearrangement joins TRBV25-1 to TRBJ2-2, with D perhaps matching TRBD2 (6 bases). The CDR3 runs 15 residues. Deletions cut 3 bases from V and 5 bases from J, with 13 bases between. Germline CDR1 reads MGHDK; CDR2 reads SYGVNS. DNA for the CDR3: TGTGCCAGCAGTGATGGGGGGATTCCTACCGGGGAGCTGTTTTTT. Residues: CASSDGGIPTGELFF.

There are many counts of this clonotype. The rearrangement uses TRBV12-3 or TRBV12-4 and TRBJ1-5, with 7 bases that match TRBD1. Germline trimming cut 5 bases from V and 6 bases from J; bases unmatched to any gene: 10. CDR3 size: 15 residues. The DNA of the CDR3 is TGTGCCAGCAGTCCCGAGGGGGCGCTTGTTCAGCCCCAGCATTTT. This codes for CASSPEGALVQPQHF.